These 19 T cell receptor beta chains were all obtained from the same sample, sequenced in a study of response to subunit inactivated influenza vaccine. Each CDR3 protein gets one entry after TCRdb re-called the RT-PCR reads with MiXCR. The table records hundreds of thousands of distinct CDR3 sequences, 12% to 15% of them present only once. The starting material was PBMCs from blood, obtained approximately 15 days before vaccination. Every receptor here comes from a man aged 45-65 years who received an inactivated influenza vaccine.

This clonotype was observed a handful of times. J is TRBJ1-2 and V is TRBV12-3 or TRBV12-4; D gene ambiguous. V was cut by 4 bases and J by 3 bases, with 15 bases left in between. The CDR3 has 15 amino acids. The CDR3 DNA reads TGTGCCAGCAGTTCCCATTGGGCGAAGGACTATGGCTACACCTTC. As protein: CASSSHWAKDYGYTF.

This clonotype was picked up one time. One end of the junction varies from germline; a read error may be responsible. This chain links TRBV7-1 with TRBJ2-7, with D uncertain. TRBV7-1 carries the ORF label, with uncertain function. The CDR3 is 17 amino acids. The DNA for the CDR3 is TGTGCCATCAGCTCTGGGCACTTCTCCTCAACTACCTACGAGCAGTACTTC. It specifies CAISSGHFSSTTYEQYF.

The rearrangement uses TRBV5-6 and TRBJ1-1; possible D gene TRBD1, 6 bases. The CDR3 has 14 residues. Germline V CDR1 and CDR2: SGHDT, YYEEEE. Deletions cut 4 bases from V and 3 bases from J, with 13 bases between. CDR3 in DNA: TGTGCCAGCAGCACCAGGGGTTACGACACTGAAGCTTTCTTT. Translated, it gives CASSTRGYDTEAFF.

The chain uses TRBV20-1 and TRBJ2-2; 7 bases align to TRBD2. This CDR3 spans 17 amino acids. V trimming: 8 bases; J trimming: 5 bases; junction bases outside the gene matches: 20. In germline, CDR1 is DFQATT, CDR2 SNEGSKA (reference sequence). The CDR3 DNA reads TGCAGTACGAACACCGATTGGCGGGGGATGCGTACCGGGGAGCTGTTTTTT. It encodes CSTNTDWRGMRTGELFF.

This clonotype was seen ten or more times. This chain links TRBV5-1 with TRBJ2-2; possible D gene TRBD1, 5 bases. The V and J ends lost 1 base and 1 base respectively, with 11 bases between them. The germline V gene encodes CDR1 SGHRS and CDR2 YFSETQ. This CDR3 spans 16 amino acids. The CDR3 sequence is CASSLQTGENTGELFF. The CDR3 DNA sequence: TGCGCCAGCAGCTTGCAAACAGGCGAGAACACCGGGGAGCTGTTTTTT.

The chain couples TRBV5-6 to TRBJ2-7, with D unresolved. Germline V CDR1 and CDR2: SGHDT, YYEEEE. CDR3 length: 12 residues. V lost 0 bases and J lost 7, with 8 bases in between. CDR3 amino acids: CASSLGVDEQYF. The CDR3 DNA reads TGTGCCAGCAGCTTGGGGGTGGATGAGCAGTACTTC.

CDR3 DNA: TGTGCCACCAGCAAAGGTACCGCGAACACCGGGGAGCTGTTTTTT. It codes for CATSKGTANTGELFF. The genes are TRBV15 and TRBJ2-2; D gene ambiguous. From germline, CDR1 is LNHNV and CDR2 YYDKDF (reference sequence). V gave up 4 bases and J gave up 0 bases, with 9 bases separating them. This CDR3 contains 15 residues.

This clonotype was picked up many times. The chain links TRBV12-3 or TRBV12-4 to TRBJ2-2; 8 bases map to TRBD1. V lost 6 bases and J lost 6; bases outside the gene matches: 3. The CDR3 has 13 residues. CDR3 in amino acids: CASSGQGPGELFF. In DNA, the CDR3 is TGTGCCAGCAGCGGACAGGGTCCCGGGGAGCTGTTTTTT.

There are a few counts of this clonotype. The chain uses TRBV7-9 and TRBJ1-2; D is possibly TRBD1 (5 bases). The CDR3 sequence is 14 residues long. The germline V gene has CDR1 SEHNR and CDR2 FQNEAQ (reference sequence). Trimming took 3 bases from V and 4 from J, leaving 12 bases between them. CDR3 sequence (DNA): TGTGCCAGCAGCTTTCTAGCAGGGAGCTATGGCTACACCTTC. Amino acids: CASSFLAGSYGYTF.

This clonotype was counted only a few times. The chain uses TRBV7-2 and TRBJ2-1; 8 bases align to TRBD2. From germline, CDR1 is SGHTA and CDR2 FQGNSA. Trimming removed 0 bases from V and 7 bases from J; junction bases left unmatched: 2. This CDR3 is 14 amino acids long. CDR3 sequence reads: CASSLALAGNEQFF. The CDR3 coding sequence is TGTGCCAGCAGCTTAGCATTAGCGGGGAATGAGCAGTTCTTC.

CDR3 amino acids: CASSQAGHGYTF. The CDR3 DNA reads TGTGCCAGCAGCCAAGCCGGCCATGGCTACACCTTC. The gene calls are TRBV3-1 and TRBJ1-2; D not resolved. The CDR3 consists of 12 residues. The germline V gene has CDR1 LGHDT and CDR2 YNNKEL (reference sequence). V was cut by 1 base and J by 6 bases, with 6 bases left in between.

The CDR3 region has the DNA TGCGCCAGCAGCCAAGATGGGAACAGGGTCAGAACTGAAGCTTTCTTT. This gives the protein CASSQDGNRVRTEAFF. The chain has TRBV4-1 and TRBJ1-1; possibly TRBD1 for D (6 bases). Germline V gene lookup returns CDR1 MGHRA and CDR2 YSYEKL. Deletions cut 0 bases from V and 5 bases from J, with 16 bases between. This CDR3 is built from 16 residues.

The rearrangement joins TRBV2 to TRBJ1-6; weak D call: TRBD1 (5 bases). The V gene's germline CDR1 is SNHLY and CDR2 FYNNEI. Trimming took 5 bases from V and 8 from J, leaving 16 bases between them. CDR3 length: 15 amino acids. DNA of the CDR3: TGTGCCAGCAGTCCCAGGGTAGGATTCGATTCACCCCTCCACTTT. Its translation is CASSPRVGFDSPLHF. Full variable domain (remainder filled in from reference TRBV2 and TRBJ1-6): EPEVTQTPSHQVTQMGQEVILRCVPISNHLYFYWYRQILGQKVEFLVSFYNNEISEKSEIFDDQFSVERPDGSNFTLKIRSTKLEDSAMYFCASSPRVGFDSPLHFGNGTRLTVT.

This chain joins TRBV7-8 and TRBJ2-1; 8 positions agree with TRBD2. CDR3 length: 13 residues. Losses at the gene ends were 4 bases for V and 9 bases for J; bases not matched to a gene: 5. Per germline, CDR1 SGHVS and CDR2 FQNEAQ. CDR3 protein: CASSSRTSSEQFF. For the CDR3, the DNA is TGTGCCAGCAGCTCCCGGACTAGCAGTGAGCAGTTCTTC.

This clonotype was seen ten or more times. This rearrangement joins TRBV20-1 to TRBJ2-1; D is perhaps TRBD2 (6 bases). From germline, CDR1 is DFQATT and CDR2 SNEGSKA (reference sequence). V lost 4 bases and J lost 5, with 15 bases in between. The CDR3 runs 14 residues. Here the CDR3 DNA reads TGCAGTGCTATTGGGGGAGGTACCCACAATGAGCAGTTCTTC. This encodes CSAIGGGTHNEQFF.

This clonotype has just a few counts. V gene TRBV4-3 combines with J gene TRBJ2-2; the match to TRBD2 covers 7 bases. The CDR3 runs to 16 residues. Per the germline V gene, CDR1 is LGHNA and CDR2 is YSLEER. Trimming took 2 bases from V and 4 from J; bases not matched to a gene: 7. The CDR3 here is CASSQFPAGSTGELFF. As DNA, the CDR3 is TGCGCCAGCAGCCAATTTCCAGCGGGAAGCACCGGGGAGCTGTTTTTT.

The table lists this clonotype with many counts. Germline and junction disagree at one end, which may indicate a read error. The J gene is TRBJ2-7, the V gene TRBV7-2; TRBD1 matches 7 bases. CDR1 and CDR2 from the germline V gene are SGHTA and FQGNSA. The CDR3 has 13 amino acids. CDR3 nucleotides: TGCGCCAGCAGCTCGACAGGGTCCTACGAGCAGTACTTC. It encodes CASSSTGSYEQYF. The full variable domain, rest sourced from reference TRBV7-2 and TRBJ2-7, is GAGVSQSPSNKVTEKGKDVELRCDPISGHTALYWYRQSLGQGLEFLIYFQGNSAPDKSGLPSDRFSAERTGGSVSTLTIQRTQQEDSAVYLCASSSTGSYEQYFGPGTRLTVT.

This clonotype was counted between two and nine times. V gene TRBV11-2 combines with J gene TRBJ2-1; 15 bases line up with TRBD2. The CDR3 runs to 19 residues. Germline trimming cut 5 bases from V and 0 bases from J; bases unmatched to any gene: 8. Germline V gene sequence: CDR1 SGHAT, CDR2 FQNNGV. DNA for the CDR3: TGTGCCAGCAGCCCATGGACTAGCGGGAGGGAGAGCTCCTACAATGAGCAGTTCTTC. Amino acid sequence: CASSPWTSGRESSYNEQFF.

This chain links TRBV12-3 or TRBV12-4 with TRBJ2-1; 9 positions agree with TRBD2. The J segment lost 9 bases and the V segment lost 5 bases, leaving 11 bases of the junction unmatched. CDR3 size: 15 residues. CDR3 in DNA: TGTGCCAGCAGTCCCTCAGCGGGGGGAATAGTTGAGCAGTTCTTC. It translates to CASSPSAGGIVEQFF.